This T cell receptor (beta chain) was identified during a study of T cells in Graves' hyperthyroidism and ophthalmopathy. TCR beta CDR3 regions were amplified from RNA. Primed by the HTBI set, a first-round RT-PCR was run on the TCR CDR3. Each CDR3 protein is one row after TCRdb ran MiXCR on the multiplex PCR reads. The repertoire holds roughly 570,000 distinct CDR3 sequences, with roughly 14% as singletons. As to this clonotype: Its antigen is currently unknown.

The study's findings and limits: The model identified upcoming ophthalmopathy a median about 7.1 months ahead of onset. Blood samples included most of the expanded thyroid clonotypes exceeding 0.001.

Criteria for exclusion of patients were uncontrolled infection, other autoimmune disease, pregnancy or lactation. Germline values: CDR1 LNHDA, CDR2 SQIVND (reference sequence). This CDR3 has 15 amino acids. The V and J ends lost 7 bases and 3 bases respectively, with 17 bases between them. This chain links TRBV19 with TRBJ2-3; the D gene is possibly TRBD1 (6 bases). The sample taken for sequencing was blood. The TCR sequence derives from a young woman with Graves' hyperthyroidism. The CDR3 bases are TGTGCCAGTACCACATCGACAGGACCTACAGATACGCAGTATTTT. Translating gives CASTTSTGPTDTQYF.